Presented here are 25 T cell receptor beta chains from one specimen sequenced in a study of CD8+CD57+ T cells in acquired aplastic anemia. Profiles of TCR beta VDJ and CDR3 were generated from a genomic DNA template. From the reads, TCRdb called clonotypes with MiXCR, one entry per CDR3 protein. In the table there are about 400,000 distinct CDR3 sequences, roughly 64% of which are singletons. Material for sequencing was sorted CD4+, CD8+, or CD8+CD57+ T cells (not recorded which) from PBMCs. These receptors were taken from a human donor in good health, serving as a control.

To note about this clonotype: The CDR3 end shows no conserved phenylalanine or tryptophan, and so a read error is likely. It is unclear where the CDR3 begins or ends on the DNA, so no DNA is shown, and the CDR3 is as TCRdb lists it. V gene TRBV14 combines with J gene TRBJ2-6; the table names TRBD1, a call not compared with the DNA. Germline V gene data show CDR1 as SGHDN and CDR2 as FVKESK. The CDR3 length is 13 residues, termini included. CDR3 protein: CASSQTNPFLPEV.

The CDR3: CASSQTNWLYGYTTF. The CDR3 bases are TGTGCCAGCAGCCAAACGAATTGGCTCTATGGCTACACCACCTTC. This sequence joins TRBV7-2 and TRBJ1-2; D is unclear. This CDR3 contains 15 residues. Trimming pared 5 bases from V and 13 bases from J, leaving 26 bases between. The germline CDR1 and CDR2 sequences are SGHTA and FQGNSA.

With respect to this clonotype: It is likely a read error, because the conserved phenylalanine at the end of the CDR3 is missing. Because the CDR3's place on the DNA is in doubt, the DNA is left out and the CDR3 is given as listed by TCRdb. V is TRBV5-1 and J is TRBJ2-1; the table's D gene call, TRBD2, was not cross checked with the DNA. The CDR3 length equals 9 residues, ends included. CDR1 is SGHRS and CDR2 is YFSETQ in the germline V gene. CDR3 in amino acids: CASGQATSL.

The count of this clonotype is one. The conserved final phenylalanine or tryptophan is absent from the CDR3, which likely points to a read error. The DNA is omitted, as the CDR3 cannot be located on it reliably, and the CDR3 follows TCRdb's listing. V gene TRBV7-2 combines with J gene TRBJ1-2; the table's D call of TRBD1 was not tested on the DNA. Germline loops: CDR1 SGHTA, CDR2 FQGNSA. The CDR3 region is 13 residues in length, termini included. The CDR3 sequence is CASSQTRGRRNTI.

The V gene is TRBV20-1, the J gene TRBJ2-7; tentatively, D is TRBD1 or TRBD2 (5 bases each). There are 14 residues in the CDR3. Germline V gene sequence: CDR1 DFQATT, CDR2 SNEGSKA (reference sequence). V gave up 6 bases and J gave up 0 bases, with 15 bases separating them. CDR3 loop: CSAHNRDGSYEQYF. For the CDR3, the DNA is TGCAGTGCGCATAATCGGGACGGCTCCTACGAGCAGTACTTC.

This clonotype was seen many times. The CDR3 protein is CSPGGYNEQFF. The CDR3 nucleotides are TGCAGCCCCGGAGGCTACAATGAGCAGTTCTTC. The V and J genes are TRBV20-1 and TRBJ2-1; D perhaps matches TRBD2 (5 bases). Per germline, CDR1 DFQATT and CDR2 SNEGSKA (reference sequence). CDR3 length: 11 residues.

In nucleotides, the CDR3 is TGCAGCGTGGGACGCCTCTCCTACGAGCAGTACTTC. This codes for CSVGRLSYEQYF. The chain recombines TRBV20-1 with TRBJ2-7; D possibly uses TRBD1 or TRBD2 (5 bases each). The CDR3 covers 12 residues. Germline V CDR1 and CDR2: DFQATT, SNEGSKA (reference sequence).

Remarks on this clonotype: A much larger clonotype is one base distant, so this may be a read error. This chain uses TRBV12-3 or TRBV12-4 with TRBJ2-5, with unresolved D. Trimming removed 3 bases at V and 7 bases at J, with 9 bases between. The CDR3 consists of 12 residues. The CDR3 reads CASSFFLGTQYF. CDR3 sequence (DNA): TGTGCCAGCAGTTTCTTCTTGGGGACCCAGTACTTC.

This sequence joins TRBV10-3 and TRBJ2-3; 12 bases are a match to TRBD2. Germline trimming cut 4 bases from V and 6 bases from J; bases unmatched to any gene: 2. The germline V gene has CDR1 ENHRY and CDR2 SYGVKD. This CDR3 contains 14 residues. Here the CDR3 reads CAISGTSGADTQYF. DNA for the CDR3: TGTGCCATCAGTGGGACTAGCGGGGCGGATACGCAGTATTTT.

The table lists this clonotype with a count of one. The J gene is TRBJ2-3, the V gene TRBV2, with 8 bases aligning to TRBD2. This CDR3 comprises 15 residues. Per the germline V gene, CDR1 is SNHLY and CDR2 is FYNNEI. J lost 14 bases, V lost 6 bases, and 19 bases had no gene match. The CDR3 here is CASRVRGGRAGELYF. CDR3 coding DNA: TGTGCCAGCAGAGTCCGGGGGGGGCGCGCAGGGGAGCTGTATTTT.

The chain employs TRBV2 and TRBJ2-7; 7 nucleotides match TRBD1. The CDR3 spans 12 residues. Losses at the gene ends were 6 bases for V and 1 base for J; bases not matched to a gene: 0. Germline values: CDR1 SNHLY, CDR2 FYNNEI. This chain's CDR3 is CASRTGSYEQYV. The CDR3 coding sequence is TGTGCCAGCAGGACAGGGTCCTACGAGCAGTACGTC.

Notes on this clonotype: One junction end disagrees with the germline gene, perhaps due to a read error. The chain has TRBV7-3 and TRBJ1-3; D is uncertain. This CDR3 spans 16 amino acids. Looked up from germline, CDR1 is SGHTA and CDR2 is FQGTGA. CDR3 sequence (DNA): TGCGCCAGCAGCCAATGGCGTCCGGCCTCACCCCACCACATATATTTT. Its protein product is CASSQWRPASPHHIYF.

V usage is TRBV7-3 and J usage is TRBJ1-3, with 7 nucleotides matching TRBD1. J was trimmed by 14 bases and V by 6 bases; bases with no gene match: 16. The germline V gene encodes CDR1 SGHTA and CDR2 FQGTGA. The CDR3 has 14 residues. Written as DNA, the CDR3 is TGTGCCAGCAGTTTTGGGGACAGTGGAGACAACCTATATTTT. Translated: CASSFGDSGDNLYF.

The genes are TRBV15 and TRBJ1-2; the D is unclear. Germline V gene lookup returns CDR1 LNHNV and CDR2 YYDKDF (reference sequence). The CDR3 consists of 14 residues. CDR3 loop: CTASGDRRSYGYTF. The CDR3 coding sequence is TGTACCGCCAGCGGAGACCGGCGCAGTTATGGCTACACCTTC. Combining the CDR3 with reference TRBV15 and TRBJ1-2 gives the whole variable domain DAMVIQNPRYQVTQFGKPVTLSCSQTLNHNVMYWYQQKSSQAPKLLFHYYDKDFNNEADTPDNFQSRRPNTSFCFLDIRSPGLGDTAMYLCTASGDRRSYGYTFGSGTRLTVV.

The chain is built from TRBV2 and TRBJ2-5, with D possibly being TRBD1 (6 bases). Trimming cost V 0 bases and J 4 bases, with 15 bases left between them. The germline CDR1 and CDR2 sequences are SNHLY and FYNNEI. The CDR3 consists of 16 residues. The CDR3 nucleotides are TGTGCCAGCAGTGAAGCTAGCATGGGGGCCGGAGAGACCCAGTACTTC. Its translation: CASSEASMGAGETQYF.

CDR3 DNA sequence: TGTGCCAGCAGGTTACCTCACTCGACCCAGTACTTC. Protein sequence: CASRLPHSTQYF. The chain carries TRBV12-3 or TRBV12-4 and TRBJ2-5; D is undetermined. The CDR3 is made up of 12 amino acids. The V end was cut by 6 bases, the J end by 7 bases, with 12 bases between.

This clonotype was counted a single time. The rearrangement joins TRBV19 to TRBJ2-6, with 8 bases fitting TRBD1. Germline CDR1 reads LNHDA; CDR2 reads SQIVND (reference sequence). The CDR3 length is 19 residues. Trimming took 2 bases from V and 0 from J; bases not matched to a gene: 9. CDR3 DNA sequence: TGTGCCAGTAGTATACTAACAGGGGGATACACCTCTGGGGCCAACGTCCTGACTTTC. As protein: CASSILTGGYTSGANVLTF.

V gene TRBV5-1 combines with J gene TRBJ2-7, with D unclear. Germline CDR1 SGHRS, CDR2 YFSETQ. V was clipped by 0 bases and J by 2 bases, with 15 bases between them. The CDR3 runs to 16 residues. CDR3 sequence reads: CASSLEGSPFTYEQYF. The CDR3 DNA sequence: TGCGCCAGCAGCTTGGAAGGCAGCCCTTTCACCTACGAGCAGTACTTC. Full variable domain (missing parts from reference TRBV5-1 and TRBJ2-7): KAGVTQTPRYLIKTRGQQVTLSCSPISGHRSVSWYQQTPGQGLQFLFEYFSETQRNKGNFPGRFSGRQFSNSRSEMNVSTLELGDSALYLCASSLEGSPFTYEQYFGPGTRLTVT.

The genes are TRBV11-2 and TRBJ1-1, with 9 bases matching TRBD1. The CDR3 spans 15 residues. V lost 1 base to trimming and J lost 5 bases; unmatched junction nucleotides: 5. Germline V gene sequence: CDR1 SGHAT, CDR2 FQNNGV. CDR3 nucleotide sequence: TGTGCCAGCAGCTTAGTCGGACAGGGGCGTACTGAAGCTTTCTTT. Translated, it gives CASSLVGQGRTEAFF.

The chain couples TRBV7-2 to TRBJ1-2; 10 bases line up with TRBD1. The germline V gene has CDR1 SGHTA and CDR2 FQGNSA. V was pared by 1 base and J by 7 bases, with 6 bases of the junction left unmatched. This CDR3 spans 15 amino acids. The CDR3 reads CASSLGGQGSSGYTF. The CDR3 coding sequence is TGTGCCAGCAGCTTAGGGGGACAGGGGTCGAGTGGCTACACCTTC.

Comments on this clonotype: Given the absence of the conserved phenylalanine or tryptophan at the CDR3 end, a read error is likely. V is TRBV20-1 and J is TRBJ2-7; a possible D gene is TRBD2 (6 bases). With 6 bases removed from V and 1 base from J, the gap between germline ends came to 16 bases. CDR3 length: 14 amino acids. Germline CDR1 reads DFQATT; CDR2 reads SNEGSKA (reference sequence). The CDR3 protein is CSAPAVAASYEQYL. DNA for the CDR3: TGCAGTGCGCCGGCGGTAGCGGCTTCCTACGAGCAGTACCTC.

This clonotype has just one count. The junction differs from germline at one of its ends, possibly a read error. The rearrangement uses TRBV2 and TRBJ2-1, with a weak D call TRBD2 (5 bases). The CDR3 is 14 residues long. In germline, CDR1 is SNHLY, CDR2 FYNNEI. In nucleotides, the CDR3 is TGTGCCAGCAGCATATTCGAACGTTACAATGAGCGGTACTTC. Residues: CASSIFERYNERYF.

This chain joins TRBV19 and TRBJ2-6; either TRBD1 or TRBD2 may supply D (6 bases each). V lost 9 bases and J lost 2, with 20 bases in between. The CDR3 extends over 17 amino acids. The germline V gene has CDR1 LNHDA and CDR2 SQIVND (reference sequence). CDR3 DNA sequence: TGTGCCAGCCAGGAGTCGGGGGCGAGCGCTGGGGCCAACGTCCTGACTTTC. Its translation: CASQESGASAGANVLTF.

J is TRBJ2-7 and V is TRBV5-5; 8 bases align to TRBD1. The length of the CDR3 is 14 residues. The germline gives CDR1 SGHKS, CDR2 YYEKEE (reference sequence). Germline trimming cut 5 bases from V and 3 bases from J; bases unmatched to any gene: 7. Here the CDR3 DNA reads TGTGCCAGCAGGTCGGCCAGGGGGCTCTACGAGCAGTACTTC. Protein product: CASRSARGLYEQYF.

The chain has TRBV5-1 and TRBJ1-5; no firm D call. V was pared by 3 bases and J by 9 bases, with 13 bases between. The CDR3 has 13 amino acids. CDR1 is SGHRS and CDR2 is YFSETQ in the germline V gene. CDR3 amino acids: CASSSEEGPPQHF. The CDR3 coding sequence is TGCGCCAGCAGCTCAGAAGAGGGTCCGCCCCAGCATTTT.